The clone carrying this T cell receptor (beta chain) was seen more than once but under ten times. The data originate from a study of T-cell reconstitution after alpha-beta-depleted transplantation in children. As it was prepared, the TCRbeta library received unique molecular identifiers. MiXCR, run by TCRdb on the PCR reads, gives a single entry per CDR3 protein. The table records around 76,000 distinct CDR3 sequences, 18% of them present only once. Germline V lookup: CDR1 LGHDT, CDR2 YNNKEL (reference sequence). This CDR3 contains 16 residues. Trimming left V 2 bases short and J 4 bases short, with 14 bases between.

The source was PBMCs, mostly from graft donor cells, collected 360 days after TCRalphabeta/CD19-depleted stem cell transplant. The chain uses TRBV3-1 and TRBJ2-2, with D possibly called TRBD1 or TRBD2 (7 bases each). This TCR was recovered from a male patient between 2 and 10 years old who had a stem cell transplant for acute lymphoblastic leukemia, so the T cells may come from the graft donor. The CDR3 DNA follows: TGTGCCAGCAGCCAATTGACAGGGAGGGGCACCGGGGAGCTGTTTTTT. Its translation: CASSQLTGRGTGELFF.